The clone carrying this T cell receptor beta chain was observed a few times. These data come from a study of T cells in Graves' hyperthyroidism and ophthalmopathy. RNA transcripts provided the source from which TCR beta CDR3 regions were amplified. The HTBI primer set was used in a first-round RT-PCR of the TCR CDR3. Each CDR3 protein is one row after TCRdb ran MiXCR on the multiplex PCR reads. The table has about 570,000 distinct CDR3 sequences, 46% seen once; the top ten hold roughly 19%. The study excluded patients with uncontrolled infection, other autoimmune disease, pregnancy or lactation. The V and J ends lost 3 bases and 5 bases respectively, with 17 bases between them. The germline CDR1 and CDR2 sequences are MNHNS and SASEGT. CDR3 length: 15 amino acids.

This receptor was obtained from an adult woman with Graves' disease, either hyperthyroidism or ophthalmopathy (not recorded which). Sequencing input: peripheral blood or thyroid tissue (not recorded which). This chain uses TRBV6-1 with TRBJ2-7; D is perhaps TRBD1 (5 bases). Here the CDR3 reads CASSDWWQGDNEQYF. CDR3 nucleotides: TGTGCCAGCAGTGACTGGTGGCAGGGTGACAACGAGCAGTACTTC.